This TCR beta chain was identified during a study of identifying expanded T cells in peripheral blood. Collection occurred without any documented infections or immune events in donors. This table comes from immunoSEQ multiplex PCR, and its TCRdb copy is limited to in-frame clones, with some not included. The repertoire holds 65,000 to 95,000 clones, with 70% to 90% as singletons. V was clipped by 10 bases and J by 4 bases, with 13 bases between them. This CDR3 has 13 amino acids. Germline assignment: CDR1 LNHDA and CDR2 SQIVND (reference sequence). The TCR originated in a person aged 18-70 years in good health. Sequenced input: blood. The V call is TRBV19, the J call TRBJ2-2; D may match TRBD1 or TRBD2 (5 bases each). The CDR3 loop reads CAIPGTSTGELFF. CDR3 bases: TGTGCCATACCCGGGACGTCCACCGGGGAGCTGTTTTTT.